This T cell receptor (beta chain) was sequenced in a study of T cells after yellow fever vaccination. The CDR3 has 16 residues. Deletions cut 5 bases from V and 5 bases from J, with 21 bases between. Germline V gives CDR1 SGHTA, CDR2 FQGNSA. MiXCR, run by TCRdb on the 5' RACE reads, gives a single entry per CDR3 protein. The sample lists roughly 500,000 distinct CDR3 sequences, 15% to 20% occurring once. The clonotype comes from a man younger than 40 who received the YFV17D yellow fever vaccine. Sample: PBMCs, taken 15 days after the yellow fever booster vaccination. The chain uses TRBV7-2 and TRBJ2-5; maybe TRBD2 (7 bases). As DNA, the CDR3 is TGTGCCAGCAGCATTATTGTGGGAGGGGGGCAGGAGACCCAGTACTTC. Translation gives CASSIIVGGGQETQYF.